The source of this T cell receptor beta chain is a study of blood T cell repertoires in COVID-19. Turning to the study itself: The United States, Italy and Spain supplied acute and convalescent COVID-19 samples. T cells, B-cell-depleted T cells, or PBMCs provided the cDNA or gDNA that served as material.

The CDR3 totals 15 residues. Germline values: CDR1 SGHNT, CDR2 YYREEE (reference sequence). With 4 bases clipped from V and 9 bases from J, the junction kept 6 bases outside the gene matches. Per the original methods: The assay estimated nucleated cells by amplifying reference gene primers. Measured with immunoSEQ multiplex PCR; TCRdb has only the in-frame clones, and not every one. V, J and clone size are those of that table, while D and trimming were read from the DNA. This table holds hundreds of thousands of clones, around 90% found once. This receptor was identified in a young man with active or convalescent COVID-19. Sequencing used peripheral blood. V and J are TRBV5-4 and TRBJ2-1; 14 nucleotides match TRBD2. The CDR3 sequence is CASSVGLAGGSEQFF. The CDR3 coding sequence is TGTGCCAGCAGCGTCGGACTAGCGGGGGGTAGTGAGCAGTTCTTC.